This T cell receptor (beta chain) was found in a study of cytomegalovirus exposure and HLA in healthy donors. V was clipped by 6 bases and J by 3 bases; unmatched bases: 2. The CDR3 is 13 amino acids. CDR1 and CDR2 from the germline V gene are SGHAT and FQNNGV. Primers: 60 Vbeta forward and 13 Jbeta reverse. Measured with immunoSEQ multiplex PCR; TCRdb has only the in-frame clones, and not every one. The repertoire has 55,000 to 80,000 clones, 65% to 70% of them found once; the top ten carry 2% to 2.5%. This clone was observed a few times. J is TRBJ1-1 and V is TRBV11-2, with 9 bases matching TRBD1. The origin of this receptor is a woman aged 25 to 45 in good health and CMV-seronegative. The sample consisted of PBMCs. The CDR3 nucleotides are TGTGCCAGCAGACAGGGGGCCGACACTGAAGCTTTCTTT. Protein sequence: CASRQGADTEAFF.